This T cell receptor (beta chain) derives from a study of response to subunit inactivated influenza vaccine listed by TCRdb under 2018. About the study as a whole: The study used deep quantitative T cell receptor repertoire profiling to track responses to a trivalent subunit inactivated influenza vaccine.

Regarding this clonotype: This receptor's antigen is unknown. No qualities accompany the bases; no much larger clone lies one base away.

CDR3 length: 14 amino acids, cysteine to phenylalanine. CDR3 DNA is the only sequence kept; it has 42 bases, read in frame from the first base. CDR1 and CDR2 are drawn from the germline V gene: SGHRS, YFSETQ. Trimming at the junction amounts to 3 bases on V and 4 bases on J, and the germline ends lie 13 bases apart. Preparation of the library involved RT-PCR. The sequencing machine was an Illumina HiSeq 2500. Starting from the raw public reads, TCRdb applied fastp trimming at Q25, assembled clones with MiXCR and retained in-frame beta chains. Each entry merges the rows of one CDR3 protein and shows their most common DNA and genes. This sample is represented by some 570,000 distinct CDR3 sequences; 11% of them were singletons. The leading ten clones occupy more than 9.5% of the sample. The research as a whole found: The authors suggested that each seasonal influenza vaccination may recruit only a limited number of new T cells.

The data also belong to a second study, concerning T cells expressing NK-cell markers. As the second study states: TCR beta cDNA libraries were prepared using 5'RACE template switching, which introduced a universal primer site and unique molecular identifiers. TCR beta-chain repertoires were profiled in sorted CD3+CD56+NKG2C+, CD3+CD56+NKG2C- and CD3+CD56-NKG2C+ T-cell subsets from about 8 donors. Seven of the eight sequenced donors were HCMV-seropositive and one was HCMV-seronegative. In several experiments an anti-gammadeltaTCR antibody was added to restrict sorting to alphabetaTCR-expressing T cells. In roughly 6 donors, the dominant CD3+CD56+NKG2C+ clonotypes ranked among the top 10 CD8+ clonotypes, making up roughly 1.0-7.0% of CD8+ T cells. Those dominant clonotypes were again the most abundant among CD3+CD56-NKG2C+ cells in several donors, at roughly 25-65%. It remained unclear whether the expanded NKG2C-expressing T cell clones were specific for HCMV antigens. Randomly selected healthy volunteers, three men and five women, were used as the eight sequenced donors. A commercial ELISA kit detecting HCMV-specific IgG in serum was used to determine HCMV serostatus. Peripheral blood mononuclear cells were isolated from blood by Ficoll density gradient centrifugation. Bulk peripheral blood T-cell repertoires were additionally sequenced from unsorted PBMC for six donors. cDNA synthesis was primed from the TCR beta constant segment, followed by two successive PCR amplification steps. Illumina HiSeq 2000/2500, MiSeq or NextSeq was used to sequence libraries as 2 x 150 bp reads. MIGEC was used to demultiplex reads and group reads by UMI, and MiTCR was used to assemble and quantify clonotypes. To exclude erroneous sequences, any TCR cDNA sequence not supported by at least two reads was discarded. The tcR package was used for downstream repertoire analysis, with clonotypes matched between fractions based on CDR3 nucleotide sequence plus V segment. VDJmatch was used to annotate antigen specificity against VDJdb, with one amino acid substitution in CDR3 allowed.

The specimen was PBMCs from blood, collected on the day of vaccination. The receptor's source is a man between 45 and 60 years old who received an inactivated influenza vaccine. Donor details come from another sample of the same person, matched by shared clones. The receptor chain draws on TRBV5-1 and TRBJ2-5; a tentative D call is TRBD2 (6 bases match). The sequence in DNA is TGCGCCAGCAGCTCGAAGTTAGCGGTAGAGACCCAGTACTTC. Its coded protein is CASSSKLAVETQYF.